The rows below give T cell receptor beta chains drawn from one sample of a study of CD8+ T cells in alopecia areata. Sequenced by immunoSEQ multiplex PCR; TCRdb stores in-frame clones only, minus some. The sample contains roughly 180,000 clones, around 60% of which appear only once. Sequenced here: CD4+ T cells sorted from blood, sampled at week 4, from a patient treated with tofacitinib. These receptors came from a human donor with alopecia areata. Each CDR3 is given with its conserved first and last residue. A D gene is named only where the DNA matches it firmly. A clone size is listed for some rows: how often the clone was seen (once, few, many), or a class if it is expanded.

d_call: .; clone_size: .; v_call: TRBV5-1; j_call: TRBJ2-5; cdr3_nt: TGCGCCAGCAGCAGCCAAGAGACCCAGTACTTC; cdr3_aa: CASSSQETQYF
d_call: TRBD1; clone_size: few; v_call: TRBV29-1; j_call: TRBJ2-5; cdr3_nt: TGCAGCGGAGGGACAGGGGGCGCAGAGACCCAGTACTTC; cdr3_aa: CSGGTGGAETQYF
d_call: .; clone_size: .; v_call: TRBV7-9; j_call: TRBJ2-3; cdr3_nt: TGTGCCAGCAGCCGGGCTAGCCTCGATACGCAGTATTTT; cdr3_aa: CASSRASLDTQYF
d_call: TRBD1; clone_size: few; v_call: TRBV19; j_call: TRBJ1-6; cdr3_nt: TGTGCCAGACTTGACAGGGCCGTAAATAATTCACCCCTCCACTTT; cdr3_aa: CARLDRAVNNSPLHF
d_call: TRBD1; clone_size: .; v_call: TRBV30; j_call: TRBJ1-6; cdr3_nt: TGTGCCTGGACCATCCGGGACAGGTATTCACCCCTCCACTTT; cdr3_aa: CAWTIRDRYSPLHF
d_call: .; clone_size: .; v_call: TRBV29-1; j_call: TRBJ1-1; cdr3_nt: TGCAGCGTTGTTACCAACGGAATGAACACTGAAGCTTTCTTT; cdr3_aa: CSVVTNGMNTEAFF
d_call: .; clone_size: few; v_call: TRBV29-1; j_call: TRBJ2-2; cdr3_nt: TGCAGCGCGGCGTGGGACACCGGGGAGCTGTTTTTT; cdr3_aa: CSAAWDTGELFF
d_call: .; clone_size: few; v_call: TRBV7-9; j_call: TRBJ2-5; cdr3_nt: TGTGCCAGCAGCAACGCGGAGACCCAGTACTTC; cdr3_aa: CASSNAETQYF
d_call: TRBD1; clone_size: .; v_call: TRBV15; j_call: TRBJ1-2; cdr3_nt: TGTGCCACCAGCAGAGATCCGGGACAGAGCTATGGCTACACCTTC; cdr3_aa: CATSRDPGQSYGYTF
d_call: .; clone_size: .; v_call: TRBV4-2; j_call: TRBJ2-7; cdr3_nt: TGTGCCAGCAGCCAGAAGGCTGGACAAGGGGGAACCTACGAGCAGTACTTC; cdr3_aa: CASSQKAGQGGTYEQYF
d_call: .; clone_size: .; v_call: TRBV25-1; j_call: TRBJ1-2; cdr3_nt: TGTGCCAGCAGAGATAACTATGGCTACACCTTC; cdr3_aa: CASRDNYGYTF
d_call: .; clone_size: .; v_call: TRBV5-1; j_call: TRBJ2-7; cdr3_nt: TGCGCCAGCAGCTTGGCCAACGAGCAGTACTTC; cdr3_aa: CASSLANEQYF
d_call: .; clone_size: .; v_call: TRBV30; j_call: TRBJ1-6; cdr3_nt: TGTGCCTGGAGTGTAGCCAGGGTTGGGTCACCCCTCCACTTT; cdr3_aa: CAWSVARVGSPLHF
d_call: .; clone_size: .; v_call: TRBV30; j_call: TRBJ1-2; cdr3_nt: TGTGCCTGGAAGAATAGACACCAAACGATGTTAGCTAACTATGGCTACACCTTC; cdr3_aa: CAWKNRHQTMLANYGYTF
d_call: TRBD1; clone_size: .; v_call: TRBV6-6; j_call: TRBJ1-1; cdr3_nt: TGTGCCAGCTTAAGGGCAGGGGGATCCGAAGCTTTCTTT; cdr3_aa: CASLRAGGSEAFF
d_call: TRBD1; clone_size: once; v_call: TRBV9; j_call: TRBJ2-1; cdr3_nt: TGTGCCAGCAGCGTAGGGGACAGTCTCTACAATGAGCAGTTCTTC; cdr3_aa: CASSVGDSLYNEQFF
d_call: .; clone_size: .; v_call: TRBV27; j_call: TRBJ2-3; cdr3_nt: TGTGCCAGCAGTTTATCCACAGATACGCAGTATTTT; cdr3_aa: CASSLSTDTQYF
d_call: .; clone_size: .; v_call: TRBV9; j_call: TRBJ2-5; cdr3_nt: TGTGCCAGCAGCCCCCACTTACAAGAGACCCAGTACTTC; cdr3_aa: CASSPHLQETQYF
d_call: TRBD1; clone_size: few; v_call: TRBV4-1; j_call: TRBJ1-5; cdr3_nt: TGCGCCAGCAGCCAGACCGGGGGCGGGACAGCGAACAATCAGCCCCAGCATTTT; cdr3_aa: CASSQTGGGTANNQPQHF
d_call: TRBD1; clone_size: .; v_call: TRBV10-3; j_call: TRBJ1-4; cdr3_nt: TGTGCCATCAGTGCCCGGGACAGGGACGAAAAACTGTTTTTT; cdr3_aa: CAISARDRDEKLFF
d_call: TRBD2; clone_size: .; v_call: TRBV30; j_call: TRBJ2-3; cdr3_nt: TGTGCCTGGAGTGGACGGACTAGCGGTGGCACAGATACGCAGTATTTT; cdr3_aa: CAWSGRTSGGTDTQYF
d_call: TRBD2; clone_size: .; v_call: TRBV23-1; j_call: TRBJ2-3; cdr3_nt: TGCGCCAGCAGAGCCCTAGCGGCTAGCACAGATACGCAGTATTTT; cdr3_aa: CASRALAASTDTQYF
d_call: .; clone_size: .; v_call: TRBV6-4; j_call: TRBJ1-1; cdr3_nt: TGTGCCAGCAGTCCTGAGGGTGTGGCGAACACTGAAGCTTTCTTT; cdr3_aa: CASSPEGVANTEAFF
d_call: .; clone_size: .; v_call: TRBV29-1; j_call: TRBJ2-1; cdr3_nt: TGCAGCGTTGGACCGGGGAACAATGAGCAGTTCTTC; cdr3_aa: CSVGPGNNEQFF
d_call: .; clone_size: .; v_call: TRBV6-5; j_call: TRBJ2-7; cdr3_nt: TGTGCCAGCAGTCCTGACAGTGCCTACGAGCAGTACTTC; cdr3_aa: CASSPDSAYEQYF
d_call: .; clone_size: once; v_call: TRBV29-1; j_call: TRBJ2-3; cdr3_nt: TGCAGCGTCTACCAGGGCACAGATACGCAGTATTTT; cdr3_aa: CSVYQGTDTQYF
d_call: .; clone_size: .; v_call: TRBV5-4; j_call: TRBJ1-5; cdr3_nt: TGTGCCAGCAGCCCCGGCCAGCATCAGCCCCAGCATTTT; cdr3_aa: CASSPGQHQPQHF
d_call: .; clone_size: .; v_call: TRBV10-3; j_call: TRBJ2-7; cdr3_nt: TGTGCCATCGGGGACTACGAGCAGTACTTC; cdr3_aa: CAIGDYEQYF
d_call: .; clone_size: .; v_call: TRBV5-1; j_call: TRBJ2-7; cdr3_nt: TGCGCCAGCAGCTTGGGGTCGGGATCGGGGGCCTACGAGCAGTACTTC; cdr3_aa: CASSLGSGSGAYEQYF
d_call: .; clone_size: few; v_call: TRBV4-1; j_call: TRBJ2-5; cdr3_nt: TGCGCCAGCAGCCAAGGACAGCTAGAGACCCAGTACTTC; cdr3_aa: CASSQGQLETQYF
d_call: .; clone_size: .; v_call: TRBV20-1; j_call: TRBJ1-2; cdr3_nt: TGCAGTGCTTCCCAAAGGGGCTACACCTTC; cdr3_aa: CSASQRGYTF
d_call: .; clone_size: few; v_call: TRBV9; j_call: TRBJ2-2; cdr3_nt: TGTGCCAGCAGCGTCCGGACTGGTGGGGCCGGGGAGCTGTTTTTT; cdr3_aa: CASSVRTGGAGELFF
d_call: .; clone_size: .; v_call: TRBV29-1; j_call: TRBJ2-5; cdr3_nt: TGCAGCGTTGGACAGCTTCAAGAGACCCAGTACTTC; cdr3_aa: CSVGQLQETQYF
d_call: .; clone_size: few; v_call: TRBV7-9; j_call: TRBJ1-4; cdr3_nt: TGTGCCAGCAGCTTAGGGACAGTGGATGAAAAACTGTTTTTT; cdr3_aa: CASSLGTVDEKLFF
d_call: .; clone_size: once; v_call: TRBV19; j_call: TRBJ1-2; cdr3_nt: TGTGCCAGTAGTATCGTCTACGGATCTGGCTACACCTTC; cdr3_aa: CASSIVYGSGYTF
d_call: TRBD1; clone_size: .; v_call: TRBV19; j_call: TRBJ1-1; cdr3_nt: TGTGCCAGTAGTTTGGGGACAGGGGTCGCTGAAGCTTTCTTT; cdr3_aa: CASSLGTGVAEAFF
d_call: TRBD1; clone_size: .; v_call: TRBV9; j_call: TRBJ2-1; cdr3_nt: TGTGCCAGCAGCCCCCGGGACAGGGCGTTGAATGAGCAGTTCTTC; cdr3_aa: CASSPRDRALNEQFF
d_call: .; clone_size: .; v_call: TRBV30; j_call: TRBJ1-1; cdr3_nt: TGTGCCTGGAGTAACGGACAGAACACTGAAGCTTTCTTT; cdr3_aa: CAWSNGQNTEAFF
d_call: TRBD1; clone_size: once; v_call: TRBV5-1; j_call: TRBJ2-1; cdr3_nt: TGCGCCAGCAGCCACGGGACAGGCAATGAGCAGTTCTTC; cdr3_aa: CASSHGTGNEQFF
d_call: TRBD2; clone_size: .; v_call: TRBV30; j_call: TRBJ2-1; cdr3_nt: TGTGCCTGGAGTGCCTCTCTAGCGGGGGGTCGGAATGAGCAGTTCTTC; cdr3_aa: CAWSASLAGGRNEQFF
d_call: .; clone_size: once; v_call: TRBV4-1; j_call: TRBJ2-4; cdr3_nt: TGCGCCAGCAGCCAAGCCCACGGGGGCCTAGCCAAAAACATTCAGTACTTC; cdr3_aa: CASSQAHGGLAKNIQYF
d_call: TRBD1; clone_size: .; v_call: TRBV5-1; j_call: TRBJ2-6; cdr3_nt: TGCGCCAGCAGCTTCGGACAGGGCGCGGGAGGGGCCAACGTCCTGACTTTC; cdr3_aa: CASSFGQGAGGANVLTF
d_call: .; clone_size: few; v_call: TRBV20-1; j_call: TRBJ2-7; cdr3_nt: TGCAGTGCCACTGGACTGGCCGAGCAGTACTTC; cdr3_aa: CSATGLAEQYF
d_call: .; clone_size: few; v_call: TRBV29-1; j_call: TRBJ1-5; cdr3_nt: TGCAGCGTTTCCCAGGCAGCAGGGTTCAATCAGCCCCAGCATTTT; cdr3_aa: CSVSQAAGFNQPQHF
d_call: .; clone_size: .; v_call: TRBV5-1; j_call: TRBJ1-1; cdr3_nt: TGCGCCAGCAGCCAACCAACCGGGACACCTGAAGCTTTCTTT; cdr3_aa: CASSQPTGTPEAFF
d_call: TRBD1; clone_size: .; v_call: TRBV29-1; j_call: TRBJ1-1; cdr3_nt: TGCAGCGTTGATAAGACAGGGGATGAAGCTTTCTTT; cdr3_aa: CSVDKTGDEAFF
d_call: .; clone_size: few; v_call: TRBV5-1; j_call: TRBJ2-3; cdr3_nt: TGCGCCAGCAGCAATGAGCGGGCTAGCACAGATACGCAGTATTTT; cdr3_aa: CASSNERASTDTQYF
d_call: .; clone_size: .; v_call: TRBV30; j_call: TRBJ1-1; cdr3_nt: TGTGCCTGGAGCCAAACGGAGGGTGAAGCTTTCTTT; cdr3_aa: CAWSQTEGEAFF
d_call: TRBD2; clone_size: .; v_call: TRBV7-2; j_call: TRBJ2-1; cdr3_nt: TGTGCCAGCAGCTCCGGACTAGCACGCTATGAGCAGTTCTTC; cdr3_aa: CASSSGLARYEQFF
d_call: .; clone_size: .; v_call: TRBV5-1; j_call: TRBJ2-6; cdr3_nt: TGCGCCAGCAGCTTGGCGGGGGTTCCTGGGGCCAACGTCCTGACTTTC; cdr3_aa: CASSLAGVPGANVLTF
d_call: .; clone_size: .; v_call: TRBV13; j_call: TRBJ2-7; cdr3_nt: TGTGCCAGCAGCTCTCCAGGGACGGAGCAGTACTTC; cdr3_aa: CASSSPGTEQYF
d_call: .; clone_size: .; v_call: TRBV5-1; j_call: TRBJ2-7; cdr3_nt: TGCGCCAGCAGCTTGGCCGCGGGGCTGCCCTCCTACGAGCAGTACTTC; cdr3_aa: CASSLAAGLPSYEQYF
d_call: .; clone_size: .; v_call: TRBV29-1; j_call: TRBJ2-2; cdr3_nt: TGCAGCGTTGAACGGGGCATCACCGGGGAGCTGTTTTTT; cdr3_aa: CSVERGITGELFF
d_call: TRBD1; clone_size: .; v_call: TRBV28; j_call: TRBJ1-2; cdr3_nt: TGTGCCAGCAGTGCCCACAGTACAGGGGCAGGCAACTATGGCTACACCTTC; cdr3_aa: CASSAHSTGAGNYGYTF
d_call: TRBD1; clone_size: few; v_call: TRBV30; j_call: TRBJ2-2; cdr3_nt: TGTGCCTGGAGTCCCCTGACAGGGGGGACCGGGGAGCTGTTTTTT; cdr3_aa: CAWSPLTGGTGELFF
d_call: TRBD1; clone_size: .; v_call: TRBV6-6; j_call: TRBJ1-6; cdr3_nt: TGTGCCAGCACCGCTTATGGGACAGGGGATAATTCACCCCTCCACTTT; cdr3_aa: CASTAYGTGDNSPLHF
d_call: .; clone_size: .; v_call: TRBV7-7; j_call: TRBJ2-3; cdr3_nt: TGTGCTAGCACGCTGGGAACAGGGCGCACAGATACGCAGTATTTT; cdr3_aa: CASTLGTGRTDTQYF